The 31 T cell receptor beta chains listed next were all sequenced from one sample in a study of T cell repertoires in cytomegalovirus infection. TCRdb called the reads again in MiXCR, with one record for every CDR3 protein. This table holds approximately 140,000 distinct CDR3 sequences, 7% to 9.5% found once. Sample: PBMCs. The receptor set was obtained from a human donor in good health (CMV status not recorded). Some clones in this sample may be carry-over from other donors' samples.

This clonotype was counted ten times or more. The chain has TRBV7-2 and TRBJ1-2; the match to TRBD1 covers 7 bases. In germline, CDR1 is SGHTA, CDR2 FQGNSA. V lost 1 base, J lost 0 bases, and 2 bases stayed unmatched. CDR3 length: 15 amino acids. CDR3 loop: CASSLVTGANYGYTF. CDR3 DNA: TGTGCCAGCAGCTTAGTAACAGGGGCTAACTATGGCTACACCTTC.

This clonotype was counted at least ten times. The chain joins TRBV9 to TRBJ2-2; D not resolved. Germline V gene lookup returns CDR1 SGDLS and CDR2 YYNGEE. With 2 bases removed from V and 7 bases from J, the gap between germline ends came to 6 bases. CDR3 length equals 12 residues. CDR3 nucleotide sequence: TGTGCCAGCAGCGTGTCTGGCGGGGAGCTGTTTTTT. Residues: CASSVSGGELFF.

About this clonotype: Just one base apart from a much larger clone, this may be a read error. Given the absence of the conserved phenylalanine or tryptophan at the CDR3 end, a read error is likely. This chain links TRBV7-9 with TRBJ1-1; TRBD1 matches 7 bases. The germline gives CDR1 SEHNR, CDR2 FQNEAQ (reference sequence). V lost 5 bases, J lost 0 bases, and 12 bases stayed unmatched. This CDR3 contains 17 residues. Here the CDR3 DNA reads TGTGCCAGCAGCCCCCCCCTCCGACAGGGCTTGAACACTGAAGCTTTCCTT. This encodes CASSPPLRQGLNTEAFL.

This clonotype was seen ten or more times. V gene TRBV11-2 combines with J gene TRBJ1-4; no firm D call. Trimming took 3 bases from V and 8 from J, leaving 19 bases between them. Germline loops: CDR1 SGHAT, CDR2 FQNNGV. The CDR3 extends over 16 amino acids. The CDR3 sequence: CASSLSRVWLTEKLFF. CDR3 coding DNA: TGTGCCAGCAGCTTGAGCCGGGTTTGGTTAACGGAAAAACTGTTTTTT.

This clonotype was counted at least ten times. The rearrangement links TRBV7-2 to TRBJ2-5; D call uncertain. Germline CDR1 and CDR2: SGHTA and FQGNSA. The CDR3 extends over 16 amino acids. Trimming stripped 3 bases from V and 5 bases from J, with 19 bases between. CDR3 residues: CASSFLVGDYLETQYF. The DNA of the CDR3 is TGTGCCAGCAGCTTCCTCGTGGGTGATTACCTTGAGACCCAGTACTTC.

This clonotype was picked up a small number of times. The J gene is TRBJ2-5, the V gene TRBV6-2 or TRBV6-3; D might be TRBD1 (6 bases). Germline CDR1 MNHEY, CDR2 SVGEGT. V lost 0 bases, J lost 2 bases, and 10 bases lay in between. The CDR3 is 15 residues long. The CDR3 DNA reads TGTGCCAGCAGTTACTCGGACAGCCTACAAGAGACCCAGTACTTC. This gives the protein CASSYSDSLQETQYF.

Regarding this clonotype: A read error may explain this, as a much larger clone is one base away. Because it lacks the conserved phenylalanine or tryptophan at the end, this CDR3 is likely a read error. This chain uses TRBV28 with TRBJ2-1, with D maybe TRBD2 (6 bases). The CDR3 is made up of 16 amino acids. CDR1 and CDR2 (germline): MDHEN, SYDVKM. The V end lost 5 bases, the J end lost 2 bases, and 16 bases lay between the germline ends. The CDR3 is CASSAREKGAYNEQFC. The CDR3 bases are TGTGCCAGCAGTGCGCGGGAAAAAGGGGCCTACAATGAGCAGTTCTGC.

This clonotype was seen ten or more times. The rearrangement joins TRBV7-8 to TRBJ1-5; D remains ambiguous. Looked up from germline, CDR1 is SGHVS and CDR2 is FQNEAQ. The CDR3 loop spans 15 amino acids. V was clipped by 7 bases and J by 2 bases, with 15 bases between them. As DNA, the CDR3 is TGTGCCAGCAACCCCGGGGATATGGGCAATCAGCCCCAGCATTTT. This translates into CASNPGDMGNQPQHF.

For this clonotype: This may stem from a read error, because a much larger clone lies one nucleotide away. This sequence joins TRBV19 and TRBJ2-7, with 8 nucleotides matching TRBD1. This CDR3 spans 15 amino acids. V trimming: 4 bases; J trimming: 5 bases; junction bases outside the gene matches: 10. Germline V gene lookup returns CDR1 LNHDA and CDR2 SQIVND (reference sequence). The CDR3 is CASSTGQGYGDEQYF. CDR3 DNA: TGTGCCAGTAGTACCGGACAGGGCTACGGCGACGAGCAGTACTTC. Supplemented by reference TRBV19 and TRBJ2-7, the full variable domain reads DGGITQSPKYLFRKEGQNVTLSCEQNLNHDAMYWYRQDPGQGLRLIYYSQIVNDFQKGDIAEGYSVSREKKESFPLTVTSAQKNPTAFYLCASSTGQGYGDEQYFGPGTRLTVT.

V is TRBV29-1 and J is TRBJ1-1; no definite D call. The CDR3 covers 12 residues. In germline, CDR1 is SQVTM, CDR2 ANQGSEA. Between the trimmed V and J ends, which lost 5 bases and 0 bases, there was a span of 7 bases. CDR3 DNA sequence: TGCAGCGTTTTTGTGGTGAACACTGAAGCTTTCTTT. It specifies CSVFVVNTEAFF. The whole variable domain, filled in from reference TRBV29-1 and TRBJ1-1, reads SAVISQKPSRDICQRGTSLTIQCQVDSQVTMMFWYRQQPGQSLTLIATANQGSEATYESGFVIDKFPISRPNLTFSTLTVSNMSPEDSSIYLCSVFVVNTEAFFGQGTRLTVV.

This clonotype was seen repeatedly, ten times or more. The chain employs TRBV7-2 and TRBJ1-2; 7 bases fit TRBD1. J lost 8 bases, V lost 5 bases, and 11 bases had no gene match. The CDR3 loop spans 14 amino acids. Germline CDR1 SGHTA, CDR2 FQGNSA. The CDR3 sequence is CASSPDRVHRGYTF. CDR3 DNA: TGTGCCAGCAGCCCCGACAGGGTTCACCGAGGCTACACCTTC.

The chain recombines TRBV20-1 with TRBJ1-5; 9 positions match TRBD1. J lost 2 bases, V lost 5 bases, and 4 bases had no gene match. CDR3 length equals 14 residues. Germline lookup yields CDR1 DFQATT and CDR2 SNEGSKA (reference sequence). This CDR3 is CSAEDRGGNQPQHF. The CDR3 DNA sequence: TGCAGTGCTGAGGACAGGGGCGGCAATCAGCCCCAGCATTTT.

The chain couples TRBV29-1 to TRBJ2-1; D is ambiguous. The CDR3 consists of 14 residues. V lost 5 bases to trimming and J lost 1 base, with 12 bases between them. Germline V gives CDR1 SQVTM, CDR2 ANQGSEA. CDR3: CSVRPGGSYNEQFF. CDR3 nucleotide sequence: TGCAGCGTTCGGCCGGGTGGTTCCTACAATGAGCAGTTCTTC.

This clonotype was seen many times. The rearrangement uses TRBV15 and TRBJ2-7, with 9 bases matching TRBD1. Germline CDR1 is LNHNV and CDR2 is YYDKDF (reference sequence). V shed 5 bases, J shed 3 bases, and the junction held 8 bases outside the gene matches. This CDR3 is 15 amino acids long. The DNA for the CDR3 is TGTGCCACCAGCGGCTCCCGGGACAGGGACTACGAGCAGTACTTC. Translating it yields CATSGSRDRDYEQYF.

Worth noting for this clonotype: The junction departs from the called germline gene at one end, perhaps through a read error. The chain combines TRBV7-2 with TRBJ2-3; possibly TRBD2 for D (5 bases). Germline assignment: CDR1 SGHTA and CDR2 FQGNSA. The CDR3 has 15 residues. The CDR3, as DNA: TGTGCCAGCAGCCTTCGGACGGAGCTTCGGGATACGCAGTATTTC. Its translation: CASSLRTELRDTQYF.

This clonotype was seen a few times. The chain links TRBV19 to TRBJ1-5; D is uncertain. V lost 7 bases and J 6 bases, leaving 10 bases between the germline ends. The CDR3 length is 12 residues. CDR1 and CDR2 (germline): LNHDA, SQIVND (reference sequence). The CDR3: CASTRIGQPQHF. The CDR3 coding sequence is TGTGCCAGTACTAGGATAGGTCAGCCCCAGCATTTT.

This clonotype was seen ten or more times. The chain employs TRBV7-9 and TRBJ1-1; perhaps TRBD1 as D (6 bases). The germline V gene encodes CDR1 SEHNR and CDR2 FQNEAQ (reference sequence). The length of the CDR3 is 14 residues. Trimming left V 4 bases short and J 10 bases short, with 19 bases between. The DNA of the CDR3 is TGTGCCAGCAGCTATGACAGTTGGACAGTGGCAGCTTTCTTT. It specifies CASSYDSWTVAAFF.

This clonotype has ten or more counts. The rearrangement uses TRBV12-3 or TRBV12-4 and TRBJ1-1; TRBD1 aligns across 10 bases. The junction had 7 bases not matched to a gene; V was cut back by 6 bases and J by 3 bases. This CDR3 has 15 amino acids. CDR3 sequence (DNA): TGTGCCAGCAGCTCGACAGGGGGCCGAGACACTGAAGCTTTCTTT. Amino acid sequence: CASSSTGGRDTEAFF.

This clonotype is labeled medium-sized. The chain recombines TRBV7-2 with TRBJ1-2, with D unclear. The CDR3 extends over 15 amino acids. Germline V gene lookup returns CDR1 SGHTA and CDR2 FQGNSA. The ends were cut back, 0 bases at V and 0 bases at J, with 8 bases in the middle. CDR3 bases: TGTGCCAGCAGCTTAGCGATGGTCGCTAACTATGGCTACACCTTC. Translated, it gives CASSLAMVANYGYTF.

This clonotype was found many times. V and J are TRBV19 and TRBJ2-7, with 9 nucleotides matching TRBD1. The length of the CDR3 is 13 residues. Germline V gene lookup returns CDR1 LNHDA and CDR2 SQIVND (reference sequence). The V and J ends lost 5 bases and 4 bases, in that order; junction bases with no gene match: 3. Here the CDR3 reads CASSFGTGYEQYF. CDR3 in DNA: TGTGCCAGTAGTTTCGGGACAGGGTACGAGCAGTACTTC.

This clonotype came up many times. The V and J genes are TRBV2 and TRBJ1-1; D ambiguous. Deletions cut 4 bases from V and 8 bases from J, with 8 bases between. There are 11 residues in the CDR3. Germline CDR1 is SNHLY and CDR2 is FYNNEI. The CDR3 DNA sequence: TGTGCCAGCAGTGGTAGTAGGGAAGCTTTCTTT. Translated: CASSGSREAFF.

This clonotype has only a few counts. The rearrangement joins TRBV12-3 or TRBV12-4 to TRBJ1-1; 7 positions agree with TRBD1. The junction had 10 bases not matched to a gene; V was cut back by 6 bases and J by 3 bases. This CDR3 contains 15 residues. The CDR3 DNA is TGTGCCAGCAGGGGGGGACAGCGGAGGTACACTGAAGCTTTCTTT. Its protein product is CASRGGQRRYTEAFF.

This clonotype showed up many times. The CDR3 DNA sequence: TGTGCCAGCAGTTCTCCCCAGGGGCTTGAGCAGTACTTC. It is translated as CASSSPQGLEQYF. The genes are TRBV28 and TRBJ2-7; a possible D gene is TRBD1 (6 bases). Trimming stripped 4 bases from V and 7 bases from J, with 14 bases between. This CDR3 comprises 13 residues. Germline values: CDR1 MDHEN, CDR2 SYDVKM. Drawing the rest from reference TRBV28 and TRBJ2-7, the complete variable domain is DVKVTQSSRYLVKRTGEKVFLECVQDMDHENMFWYRQDPGLGLRLIYFSYDVKMKEKGDIPEGYSVSREKKERFSLILESASTNQTSMYLCASSSPQGLEQYFGPGTRLTVT.

This clonotype was seen at least ten times. This sequence joins TRBV2 and TRBJ1-6; 9 bases are a match to TRBD1. V shed 7 bases, J shed 6 bases, and the junction held 4 bases outside the gene matches. Germline lookup yields CDR1 SNHLY and CDR2 FYNNEI. The CDR3 contains 14 residues. CDR3 protein: CASKPGQGNSPLHF. The DNA of the CDR3 is TGTGCCAGCAAACCGGGACAGGGTAATTCACCCCTCCACTTT. Combining the CDR3 with reference TRBV2 and TRBJ1-6 gives the whole variable domain EPEVTQTPSHQVTQMGQEVILRCVPISNHLYFYWYRQILGQKVEFLVSFYNNEISEKSEIFDDQFSVERPDGSNFTLKIRSTKLEDSAMYFCASKPGQGNSPLHFGNGTRLTVT.

This clonotype has ten or more counts. The rearrangement links TRBV7-8 to TRBJ1-4; D gene ambiguous. V dropped 2 bases and J dropped 4 bases, with 8 bases sitting between them. Per the germline V gene, CDR1 is SGHVS and CDR2 is FQNEAQ. The CDR3 extends over 14 amino acids. CDR3 in DNA: TGTGCCAGCAGCTTAAGCGGATTTAATGAAAAACTGTTTTTT. This translates into CASSLSGFNEKLFF.

This clonotype was seen at least ten times. This CDR3 is CASSLGHLKDEKLFF. The CDR3 coding sequence is TGTGCCAGCTCACTTGGACACCTAAAGGATGAAAAACTGTTTTTT. This chain uses TRBV18 with TRBJ1-4; perhaps TRBD1 as D (5 bases). The CDR3 spans 15 residues. Trimming cost V 4 bases and J 6 bases, with 15 bases left between them. The germline V gene encodes CDR1 KGHSH and CDR2 LQKENI.

At least ten counts were recorded for this clonotype. The chain uses TRBV14 and TRBJ1-5; TRBD1 matches 7 bases. Unmatched junction bases numbered 3, after V lost 4 bases and J lost 3 bases. The CDR3 runs to 14 residues. Germline CDR1 SGHDN, CDR2 FVKESK. CDR3 protein: CASSPTGTNQPQHF. CDR3 DNA: TGTGCCAGCAGCCCGACAGGGACCAATCAGCCCCAGCATTTT.

There are many counts of this clonotype. The CDR3 here is CASSLGRGLGTEAFF. CDR3 nucleotides: TGTGCCAGCAGCTTAGGTCGGGGGTTGGGAACTGAAGCTTTCTTT. V is TRBV7-2 and J is TRBJ1-1; weak D call: TRBD1 (5 bases). V was cut by 1 base and J by 5 bases, with 14 bases left in between. Germline V gives CDR1 SGHTA, CDR2 FQGNSA. CDR3 length: 15 amino acids.

This clonotype was found many times. The V call is TRBV28, the J call TRBJ2-5; TRBD1 aligns across 7 bases. CDR3 length: 16 amino acids. Trimming took 3 bases from V and 3 from J; bases not matched to a gene: 10. CDR1 is MDHEN, CDR2 SYDVKM, per germline. Here the CDR3 reads CASSFPEAGTEETQYF. For the CDR3, the DNA is TGTGCCAGCAGTTTCCCGGAGGCCGGGACAGAAGAGACCCAGTACTTC.

This clonotype came up a few times. V is TRBV25-1 and J is TRBJ2-7; 8 bases are shared with TRBD1. V was clipped by 1 base and J by 2 bases; unmatched bases: 7. Looked up from germline, CDR1 is MGHDK and CDR2 is SYGVNS. The CDR3 runs to 16 residues. This CDR3 reads CASSESGRGRTYEQYF. The CDR3 coding sequence is TGTGCCAGCAGTGAATCGGGCAGGGGGCGGACCTACGAGCAGTACTTC.

There are many counts of this clonotype. CDR3 DNA sequence: TGCAGTGCTAGCCCCATCGGGACTAGACCCTACAATGAGCAGTTCTTC. It codes for CSASPIGTRPYNEQFF. The genes are TRBV20-1 and TRBJ2-1, with 8 bases identical to TRBD2. The CDR3 spans 16 residues. V shed 3 bases and J 2 bases; nucleotides not matched to a gene: 9. Germline lookup yields CDR1 DFQATT and CDR2 SNEGSKA (reference sequence).